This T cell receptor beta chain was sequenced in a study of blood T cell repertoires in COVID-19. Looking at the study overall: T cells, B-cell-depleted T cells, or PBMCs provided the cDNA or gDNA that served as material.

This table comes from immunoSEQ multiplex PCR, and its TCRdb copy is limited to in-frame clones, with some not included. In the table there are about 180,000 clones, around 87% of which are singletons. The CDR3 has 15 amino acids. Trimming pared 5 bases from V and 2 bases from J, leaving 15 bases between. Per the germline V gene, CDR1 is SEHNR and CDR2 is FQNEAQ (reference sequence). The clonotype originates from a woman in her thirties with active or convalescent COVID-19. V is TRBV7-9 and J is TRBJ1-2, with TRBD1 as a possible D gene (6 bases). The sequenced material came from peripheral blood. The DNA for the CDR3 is TGTGCCAGCAGCCCGGACAGCGGCCCAAACTATGGCTACACCTTC. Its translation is CASSPDSGPNYGYTF. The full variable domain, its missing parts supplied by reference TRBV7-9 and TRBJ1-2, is DTGVSQNPRHKITKRGQNVTFRCDPISEHNRLYWYRQTLGQGPEFLTYFQNEAQLEKSRLLSDRFSAERPKGSFSTLEIQRTEQGDSAMYLCASSPDSGPNYGYTFGSGTRLTVV.